Listed here are 25 T cell receptor beta chains from one sample, sequenced in a study of CD8 T cells in ankylosing spondylitis. Study results and caveats: What seemed typical of ankylosing spondylitis blood was a TCR beta motif built from fewer than ten highly homologous variants.

TCRdb processed the 5' RACE reads anew with MiXCR; each CDR3 protein has one entry. The data contain some 700,000 distinct CDR3 sequences, 15% to 20% of them singletons. The antigens these receptors bind are not known. Sample: blood, either unsorted or a sorted T cell fraction (not recorded which). The receptors stem from a male donor with ankylosing spondylitis.

The rearrangement uses TRBV30 and TRBJ2-1, with 8 bases that match TRBD2. The CDR3 loop spans 14 amino acids. Germline CDR1 is GTSNPN and CDR2 is SVGIG (reference sequence). Germline trimming cut 3 bases from V and 8 bases from J; bases unmatched to any gene: 9. The CDR3 DNA is TGTGCCTGGAGCGCCGGGAGGGGCCTCGATGAGCAGTTCTTC. Residues: CAWSAGRGLDEQFF.

The genes are TRBV7-2 and TRBJ2-2, with 7 nucleotides matching TRBD1. V lost 4 bases to trimming and J lost 4 bases; unmatched junction nucleotides: 9. The CDR3 extends over 16 amino acids. Germline assignment: CDR1 SGHTA and CDR2 FQGNSA. The CDR3 DNA is TGTGCCAGCAGCTCCGGACAGGCGCTTGGCACCGGGGAGCTGTTTTTT. This codes for CASSSGQALGTGELFF.

The chain joins TRBV30 to TRBJ1-1; a possible D gene is TRBD1 (5 bases). This CDR3 region has 12 residues. Trimming pared 7 bases from V and 8 bases from J, leaving 17 bases between. CDR1 and CDR2 from the germline V gene are GTSNPN and SVGIG (reference sequence). CDR3 nucleotides: TGTGCCTTGGCCCCACCGACAGCCGAAGCTTTCTTT. Its translation is CALAPPTAEAFF.

This clonotype has at least ten counts. This chain links TRBV12-3 or TRBV12-4 with TRBJ2-1, with a weak D call TRBD1 (6 bases). The CDR3 loop spans 14 amino acids. V lost 3 bases to trimming and J lost 6 bases, with 12 bases between them. For the CDR3, the DNA is TGTGCCAGCAGTTTTACAGGGAGACGCAATGAGCAGTTCTTC. Translating gives CASSFTGRRNEQFF.

This chain links TRBV10-3 with TRBJ2-7; tentative D call: TRBD1 (7 bases). The CDR3 extends over 13 amino acids. V was trimmed by 2 bases and J by 5 bases, leaving 10 bases between them. Germline loops: CDR1 ENHRY, CDR2 SYGVKD. The CDR3 protein is CAISEAGGNEQYF. The CDR3 DNA reads TGTGCCATCAGTGAGGCAGGGGGGAACGAGCAGTACTTC.

This clonotype was detected only a few times. The rearrangement uses TRBV18 and TRBJ1-4; the D gene is possibly TRBD1 (5 bases). V lost 4 bases and J 8 bases, leaving 17 bases between the germline ends. The CDR3 consists of 15 residues. In germline, CDR1 is KGHSH, CDR2 LQKENI. The CDR3 region has the DNA TGTGCCAGCTCACGGGTATCGGGGGAAGAAGAAAAACTGTTTTTT. It specifies CASSRVSGEEEKLFF.

This clonotype came up many times. This chain joins TRBV20-1 and TRBJ2-7, with TRBD2 as a possible D gene (6 bases). The CDR3 totals 16 residues. The germline gives CDR1 DFQATT, CDR2 SNEGSKA (reference sequence). Trimming pared 0 bases from V and 0 bases from J, leaving 15 bases between. In nucleotides, the CDR3 is TGCAGTGCTAGAGATCGTGGCGGGAAGTTCTCCTACGAGCAGTACTTC. The encoded protein is CSARDRGGKFSYEQYF.

This clonotype occurred a few times. The genes are TRBV29-1 and TRBJ2-1, with TRBD2 matching over 7 bases. Germline loops: CDR1 SQVTM, CDR2 ANQGSEA. This CDR3 region has 13 residues. V shed 3 bases and J 10 bases; nucleotides not matched to a gene: 9. CDR3 protein: CSVERRERDEQFF. In DNA, the CDR3 is TGCAGCGTTGAGAGGCGGGAGAGGGACGAGCAGTTCTTC.

This clonotype appeared a few times. This chain joins TRBV19 and TRBJ2-1, with 11 bases fitting TRBD1. With 6 bases clipped from V and 4 bases from J, the junction kept 5 bases outside the gene matches. The CDR3 runs 15 residues. Germline V gene sequence: CDR1 LNHDA, CDR2 SQIVND (reference sequence). CDR3 nucleotides: TGTGCCAGTAGCAAGGGACAGGGGGAATACAATGAGCAGTTCTTC. This gives the protein CASSKGQGEYNEQFF.

The table lists this clonotype with a few counts. The chain couples TRBV12-3 or TRBV12-4 to TRBJ2-1, with TRBD2 matching over 13 bases. V lost 5 bases to trimming and J lost 7 bases; unmatched junction nucleotides: 8. The CDR3 contains 16 residues. CDR3 protein: CASSRLAGGIGNEQFF. Here the CDR3 DNA reads TGTGCCAGCAGTCGACTAGCGGGGGGTATAGGGAATGAGCAGTTCTTC.

This clonotype was detected only a few times. J is TRBJ2-1 and V is TRBV9; 10 bases line up with TRBD2. After removal of 0 bases from V and 8 bases from J, the junction contained 5 bases not matched to a gene. This CDR3 spans 15 amino acids. Per germline, CDR1 SGDLS and CDR2 YYNGEE. The CDR3 reads CASSVELAGYDEQFF. The CDR3 DNA sequence: TGTGCCAGCAGCGTAGAACTAGCGGGGTATGATGAGCAGTTCTTC.

Only a few counts were recorded for this clonotype. The chain has TRBV2 and TRBJ1-5, with TRBD1 as a possible D gene (6 bases). V lost 4 bases and J lost 5, with 12 bases in between. The CDR3 length is 14 residues. In germline, CDR1 is SNHLY, CDR2 FYNNEI. CDR3 nucleotides: TGTGCCAGCAGTGTACAGGGTGGGCATCAGCCCCAGCATTTT. Translating gives CASSVQGGHQPQHF. The full variable domain, its missing parts supplied by reference TRBV2 and TRBJ1-5, is EPEVTQTPSHQVTQMGQEVILRCVPISNHLYFYWYRQILGQKVEFLVSFYNNEISEKSEIFDDQFSVERPDGSNFTLKIRSTKLEDSAMYFCASSVQGGHQPQHFGDGTRLSIL.

The rearrangement joins TRBV7-8 to TRBJ2-2; D is ambiguous. This CDR3 is 14 amino acids long. Trimming pared 5 bases from V and 3 bases from J, leaving 10 bases between. Germline V gene sequence: CDR1 SGHVS, CDR2 FQNEAQ. The CDR3, as DNA: TGTGCCAGCAGCCCCTACTTTGACACCGGGGAGCTGTTTTTT. It translates to CASSPYFDTGELFF.

The gene calls are TRBV7-9 and TRBJ2-7, with 7 bases identical to TRBD1. V lost 5 bases, J lost 6 bases, and 7 bases stayed unmatched. Germline V gene lookup returns CDR1 SEHNR and CDR2 FQNEAQ (reference sequence). The CDR3 runs to 13 residues. This chain's CDR3 is CASSQAGTVEQYF. For the CDR3, the DNA is TGTGCCAGCAGCCAAGCTGGGACAGTCGAGCAGTACTTC.

This clonotype was found a few times. This chain connects TRBV29-1 to TRBJ2-7; D gene uncertain. The V and J ends lost 4 bases and 2 bases respectively, with 12 bases between them. This CDR3 comprises 13 residues. The V gene's germline CDR1 is SQVTM and CDR2 ANQGSEA. CDR3 DNA: TGCAGCGTTGTTGGGCAGAACACCTACGAGCAGTACTTC. The encoded protein is CSVVGQNTYEQYF.

The chain uses TRBV6-1 and TRBJ1-1; TRBD1 aligns across 7 bases. CDR3 length equals 14 residues. The V and J ends lost 6 bases and 3 bases, in that order; junction bases with no gene match: 7. Germline loops: CDR1 MNHNS, CDR2 SASEGT. The CDR3 bases are TGTGCCAGCAGCCCAGGACAGGAGCACACTGAAGCTTTCTTT. Protein: CASSPGQEHTEAFF.

This clonotype appeared many times. The chain recombines TRBV5-1 with TRBJ2-3, with D possibly matching TRBD2 (5 bases). The CDR3 loop spans 15 amino acids. Germline V gives CDR1 SGHRS, CDR2 YFSETQ. Between the trimmed V and J ends, which lost 0 bases and 0 bases, there was a span of 8 bases. DNA for the CDR3: TGCGCCAGCAGCTTGGACGGGGAAAGCACAGATACGCAGTATTTT. Its protein is CASSLDGESTDTQYF.

This clonotype was seen at least ten times. The V call is TRBV12-3 or TRBV12-4, the J call TRBJ1-2, with 11 bases fitting TRBD1. Trimming took 7 bases from V and 4 from J; bases not matched to a gene: 5. The CDR3 loop spans 14 amino acids. This CDR3 is CASTVGQGAYGYTF. The DNA of the CDR3 is TGTGCCAGCACCGTAGGACAGGGGGCCTATGGCTACACCTTC.

This clonotype was counted between two and nine times. The J gene is TRBJ1-1, the V gene TRBV16, with 9 bases fitting TRBD1. With 3 bases clipped from V and 3 bases from J, the junction kept 5 bases outside the gene matches. This CDR3 spans 15 amino acids. CDR1 and CDR2 (germline): KGHSY, FQNENV. CDR3 protein: CASSHAGQGDTEAFF. The DNA for the CDR3 is TGTGCCAGCAGCCACGCGGGACAGGGTGACACTGAAGCTTTCTTT.

The chain joins TRBV27 to TRBJ1-2; no clear D gene. Germline lookup yields CDR1 MNHEY and CDR2 SMNVEV (reference sequence). Trimming removed 1 base at V and 6 bases at J, with 12 bases between. The CDR3 is 14 residues long. CDR3 amino acids: CASSLFSGRDGYTF. CDR3 in DNA: TGTGCCAGCAGTTTATTTTCCGGCAGAGATGGCTACACCTTC.

This clonotype appeared many times. The V and J genes are TRBV4-2 and TRBJ2-7, with D perhaps TRBD1 (5 bases). This CDR3 contains 14 residues. From germline, CDR1 is LGHNA and CDR2 YNFKEQ. V was trimmed by 1 base and J by 0 bases, leaving 7 bases between them. CDR3 in amino acids: CASSQGGSSYEQYF. CDR3 bases: TGTGCCAGCAGCCAAGGGGGCAGCTCCTACGAGCAGTACTTC.

This clonotype was seen a few times. The chain combines TRBV12-3 or TRBV12-4 with TRBJ2-7; unclear D gene. The CDR3 contains 15 residues. V was cut by 0 bases and J by 4 bases, with 13 bases left in between. CDR3 DNA sequence: TGTGCCAGCAGTTTAGCGACGGGTATCTTTTACGAGCAGTACTTC. It encodes CASSLATGIFYEQYF.

Many counts were recorded for this clonotype. The rearrangement uses TRBV12-3 or TRBV12-4 and TRBJ1-2, with 12 bases that match TRBD1. The trim removed 7 bases at V and 8 bases at J, leaving 5 bases unmatched. The length of the CDR3 is 13 residues. The CDR3: CASTPGTGGGYTF. The CDR3 coding sequence is TGTGCCAGCACCCCCGGGACAGGGGGCGGCTACACCTTC.

This clonotype was observed a handful of times. The J gene is TRBJ1-2, the V gene TRBV9, with D maybe TRBD1 (6 bases). The V gene's germline CDR1 is SGDLS and CDR2 YYNGEE. The CDR3 runs to 14 residues. V lost 3 bases and J 8 bases, leaving 17 bases between the germline ends. This chain's CDR3 is CASSDEGGVKGYTF. CDR3 bases: TGTGCCAGCAGCGACGAGGGGGGGGTTAAAGGCTACACCTTC.

The CDR3 spells CASSLNRADQPQHF. In nucleotides, the CDR3 is TGTGCCAGTAGTCTAAACAGGGCAGATCAGCCCCAGCATTTT. The chain has TRBV19 and TRBJ1-5; tentatively, D is TRBD1 (6 bases). The CDR3 extends over 14 amino acids. V lost 5 bases and J lost 5, with 13 bases in between. CDR1 is LNHDA and CDR2 is SQIVND in the germline V gene (reference sequence).